This is a list of T cell receptor beta chains from one sample in a study of graft-versus-host responses after intestinal transplantation. The antigens of these receptors remain unknown. Measured with immunoSEQ multiplex PCR; TCRdb has only the in-frame clones, and not every one. The top ten clones hold about 2.7% of a sample with under 95,000 clones, around 89% of them seen once. The sequencing used unstimulated CD8+ T cells sorted from spleen or lymph node cells, collected before intestinal transplant. Source of these receptors: a human donor who received an intestinal transplant. CDR3s include the opening cysteine and the closing phenylalanine or tryptophan. D genes are given only for firm matches. A row's size may be missing; if present it is once, few, many or a size class.

J,V,D,size,DNA,CDR3
TRBJ1-2,TRBV6-1,TRBD1,NA,TGTGCCAGCAGTGAGGAATCAGGGGGCGGCTATGGCTACACCTTC,CASSEESGGGYGYTF
TRBJ2-5,TRBV20-1,NA,NA,TGCAGCCCCAGGGTTGAGACCCAGTACTTC,CSPRVETQYF
TRBJ1-5,TRBV16,NA,NA,TGTGCCAGCAGCCACTATAGCAATCAGCCCCAGCATTTT,CASSHYSNQPQHF
TRBJ2-2,TRBV7-6,NA,NA,TGTGCCAGCAGCTTAGGAGGGCGGAACACCGGGGAGCTGTTTTTT,CASSLGGRNTGELFF
TRBJ1-1,TRBV27,NA,NA,TGTGCCAGCAGTTTCGGCAGGGGCCCTGAAGCTTTCTTT,CASSFGRGPEAFF
TRBJ2-7,TRBV6-5,NA,NA,TGTGCCAGCAGTTACGGGGGGACCTACGAGCAGTACTTC,CASSYGGTYEQYF
TRBJ1-1,TRBV4-1,TRBD1,NA,TGCGCCAGCAGCCAAACAGGGGGAGTCACTGAAGCTTTCTTT,CASSQTGGVTEAFF
TRBJ1-2,TRBV15,NA,NA,TGTGCCACCAGCAGAGAGGGGCAGGCTTATGGCTACACCTTC,CATSREGQAYGYTF
TRBJ2-1,TRBV2,TRBD2,NA,TGTGCCAGCAGGCGCCCTAGCGGTAACAATGAGCAGTTCTTC,CASRRPSGNNEQFF
TRBJ1-2,TRBV7-9,NA,NA,TGTGCCAGCAGCTTCGGTGGTAAGGTCAGGGGCTACACCTTC,CASSFGGKVRGYTF
TRBJ2-2,TRBV28,TRBD2,NA,TGTGCCCGGCAGCCGGGACTAGCGGGAGAAAGGCTGGGCGGGGAGCTGTTTTTT,CARQPGLAGERLGGELFF
TRBJ2-7,TRBV15,TRBD2,NA,TGTGCCACCAGCAGAGAACGGGGGGGTTCCTACGAGCAGTACTTC,CATSRERGGSYEQYF
TRBJ1-5,TRBV19,TRBD1,NA,TGTGCCAGTAGTATTTGGGACAGGGGCAATCAGCCCCAGCATTTT,CASSIWDRGNQPQHF
TRBJ2-1,TRBV28,NA,NA,TGTGCCAGCAGTCTAGGTCTCGCCCGAGGATTAAGCTCCTACAATGAGCAGTTCTTC,CASSLGLARGLSSYNEQFF
TRBJ2-1,TRBV19,TRBD2,NA,TGTGCCAGTAGCATAGGGGTGCGGGGGGCCTACAATGAGCAGTTCTTC,CASSIGVRGAYNEQFF
TRBJ2-1,TRBV10-3,TRBD2,once,TGTGCCATCAGACCTGCTAGCGGGAGCTCCTACAATGAGCAGTTCTTC,CAIRPASGSSYNEQFF
TRBJ1-6,TRBV5-1,TRBD1,once,TGCGCCAGCAGCGGGGGACAGGGTATAAAGTCCTATAATTCACCCCTCCACTTT,CASSGGQGIKSYNSPLHF
TRBJ2-7,TRBV25-1,TRBD2,NA,TGTGCCAGCCGACCGAGCGGGGGGAGCTCCTACGAGCAGTACTTC,CASRPSGGSSYEQYF
TRBJ1-1,TRBV7-9,NA,once,TGTGCCAGCACCCCCGCCCCCAGACCCCCGGGCACTGAAGCTTTCTTT,CASTPAPRPPGTEAFF
TRBJ1-1,TRBV9,TRBD1,NA,TGTGCCAGCAGCGCGACCGGGACAGGGAGCATGAACACTGAAGCTTTCTTT,CASSATGTGSMNTEAFF
TRBJ2-7,TRBV20-1,NA,NA,TGCAGTGCTAGAACAGGGTACGAGCAGTACTTC,CSARTGYEQYF
TRBJ2-1,TRBV5-1,NA,NA,TGCGCCAGCAGCTTGGACGGACGGGACTACAATGAGCAGTTCTTC,CASSLDGRDYNEQFF
TRBJ2-3,TRBV11-2,NA,NA,TGTGCCAGCAGCCTAGGACCCTCGAGCTCGAAAGGAGCAGATACGCAGTATTTT,CASSLGPSSSKGADTQYF
TRBJ2-7,TRBV5-1,TRBD1,NA,TGCGCCAGCAGCTTGGGCCTGGACAGGTTTGTCTCCCCTATTCGGTACGAGCAGTACTTC,CASSLGLDRFVSPIRYEQYF
TRBJ2-7,TRBV5-1,TRBD1,NA,TGTGCCAGCAGCCCTGGGACAGGGCCCTACGAGCAGTACTTC,CASSPGTGPYEQYF
TRBJ1-5,TRBV6-5,TRBD1,NA,TGTGCCAGCAACCCCGGGACAGGAGACCAGCCCCAGCATTTT,CASNPGTGDQPQHF
TRBJ2-5,TRBV14,NA,NA,TGTGCCAGCAGCCCTCCGGGACACTCGATGCAAGAGACCCAGTACTTC,CASSPPGHSMQETQYF
TRBJ1-4,TRBV29-1,NA,NA,TGCAGCGTCTCCGGGGGGGAGGGTGGAGAAAAACTGTTTTTT,CSVSGGEGGEKLFF
TRBJ1-4,TRBV15,TRBD1,NA,TGTGCCACCAGCAGAGTCTTCCGGGACAGGGAATCTAATGAAAAACTGTTTTTT,CATSRVFRDRESNEKLFF
TRBJ1-4,TRBV2,NA,NA,TGTGCCAGCAGTGAAGAGGGTGCAGGGATTGAAAAACTGTTTTTT,CASSEEGAGIEKLFF
TRBJ2-7,TRBV27,TRBD2,once,TGTGCCAGCAGTTTATCGCGTAGCGGGAACTACGAGCAGTACTTC,CASSLSRSGNYEQYF
TRBJ2-7,TRBV28,TRBD1,NA,TGTGCCAGCAGTCCCAATCCCGGGACAGGGTGGGAGCAGTACTTC,CASSPNPGTGWEQYF
TRBJ2-1,TRBV5-1,NA,once,TGCGCCAGCAGAGATTTGGAGGGCAATGAGCAGTTCTTC,CASRDLEGNEQFF
TRBJ1-2,TRBV9,NA,NA,TGTGCCAGCAGCGCCCCCCGCGGGGGGAACTATGGCTACACCTTC,CASSAPRGGNYGYTF
TRBJ2-5,TRBV28,TRBD2,NA,TGTGCCAGCAGTTCGATTACTAGCGGGGGTAGGGGGACCCAGTACTTC,CASSSITSGGRGTQYF
TRBJ1-4,TRBV6-1,NA,NA,TGTGCCAGCAGTGTCCCCCAGGAGGTTGAAAAACTGTTTTTT,CASSVPQEVEKLFF
TRBJ1-1,TRBV2,NA,once,TGTGCCAGCAGCGGGGGTTCCCACACTGAAGCTTTCTTT,CASSGGSHTEAFF
TRBJ2-3,TRBV7-6,TRBD1,NA,TGTGCCAGCAGCTTAGGGTGGAGGACAGGCACTGATACGCAGTATTTT,CASSLGWRTGTDTQYF
TRBJ2-3,TRBV19,TRBD2,NA,TGTGCCAGTAGGCAGACCGAAAAGGGACTAGCGCGCTATACGCAGTATTTT,CASRQTEKGLARYTQYF
TRBJ2-7,TRBV19,NA,NA,TGTGCCAGTAGTCACGTCAGGGGAAAAGTCTACGAGCAGTACTTC,CASSHVRGKVYEQYF
TRBJ2-7,TRBV6-1,NA,NA,TGTGCCAGCATTGGAGGGTTCTACGAGCAGTACTTC,CASIGGFYEQYF
TRBJ2-3,TRBV2,TRBD1,NA,TGTGCCAGCAGTGAGGACAGGGGGGCCACAGATACGCAGTATTTT,CASSEDRGATDTQYF
TRBJ2-1,TRBV29-1,NA,NA,TGCAGCGGGATCGGGAGCTCCTACAATGAGCAGTTCTTC,CSGIGSSYNEQFF
TRBJ2-3,TRBV7-6,TRBD2,NA,TGTGCCAGCAGCTTAGGGCGGGGACTAGCGGGACGCACAGATACGCAGTATTTT,CASSLGRGLAGRTDTQYF
TRBJ2-1,TRBV7-2,TRBD2,once,TGTGCCAGCAGCTTAGCAAGGCGGGAGTACAATGAGCAGTTCTTC,CASSLARREYNEQFF
TRBJ2-7,TRBV28,TRBD2,NA,TGTGCCAGCAGTTTAGCGGGAGCTCCGTTTGGCGAGCAGTACTTC,CASSLAGAPFGEQYF
TRBJ2-7,TRBV2,TRBD1,NA,TGTGCCAGCAGGGATGGACAGGGGTCCCTCTACGAGCAGTACTTC,CASRDGQGSLYEQYF
TRBJ1-1,TRBV19,NA,NA,TGTGCCAGCCTCAGGCCGGGAAACACCGACGATAGCACTGAAGCTTTCTTT,CASLRPGNTDDSTEAFF
TRBJ1-5,TRBV5-6,NA,NA,TGTGCCAGCAGCTTCGCCCAGGGCAATCAGCCCCAGCATTTT,CASSFAQGNQPQHF
TRBJ2-7,TRBV28,TRBD1,NA,TGTGCCAGCAGCCCCTGGGACAGCTACGAGCAGTACTTC,CASSPWDSYEQYF
TRBJ1-2,TRBV2,NA,NA,TGTGCCAGCAGTCCCCCGAGAGGCTACACCTTC,CASSPPRGYTF
TRBJ2-3,TRBV6-6,TRBD2,NA,TGTGCCACCCTGACTAGCACTAACACAGATACGCAGTATTTT,CATLTSTNTDTQYF